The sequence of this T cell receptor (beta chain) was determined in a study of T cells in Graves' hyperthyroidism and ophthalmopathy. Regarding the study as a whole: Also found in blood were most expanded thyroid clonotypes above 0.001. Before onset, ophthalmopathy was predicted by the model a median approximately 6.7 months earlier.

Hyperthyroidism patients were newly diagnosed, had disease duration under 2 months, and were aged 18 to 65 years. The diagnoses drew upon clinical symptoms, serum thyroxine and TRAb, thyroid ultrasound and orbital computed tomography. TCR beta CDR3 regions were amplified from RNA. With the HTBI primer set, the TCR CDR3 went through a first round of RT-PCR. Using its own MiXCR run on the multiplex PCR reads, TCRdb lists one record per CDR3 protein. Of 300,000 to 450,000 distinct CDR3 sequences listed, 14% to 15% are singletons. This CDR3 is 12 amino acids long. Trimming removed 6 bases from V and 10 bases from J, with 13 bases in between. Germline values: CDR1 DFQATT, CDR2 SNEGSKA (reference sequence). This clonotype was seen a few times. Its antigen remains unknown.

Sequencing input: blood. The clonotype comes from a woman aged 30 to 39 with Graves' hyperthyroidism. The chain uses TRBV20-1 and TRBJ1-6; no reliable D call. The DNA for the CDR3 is TGCAGTGCCAATCGGATAGCATCACCCCTCCACTTT. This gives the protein CSANRIASPLHF.